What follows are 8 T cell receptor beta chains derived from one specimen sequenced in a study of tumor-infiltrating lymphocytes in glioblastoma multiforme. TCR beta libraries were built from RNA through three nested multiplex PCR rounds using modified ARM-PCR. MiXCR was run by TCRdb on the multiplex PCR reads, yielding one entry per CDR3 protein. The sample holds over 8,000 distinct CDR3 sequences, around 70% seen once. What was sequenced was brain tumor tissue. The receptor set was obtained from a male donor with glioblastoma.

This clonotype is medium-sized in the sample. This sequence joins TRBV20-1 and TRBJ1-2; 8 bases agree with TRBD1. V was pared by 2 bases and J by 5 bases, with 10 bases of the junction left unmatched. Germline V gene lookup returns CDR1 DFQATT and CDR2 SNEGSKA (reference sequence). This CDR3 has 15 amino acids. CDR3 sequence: CSARLTGVGSYGYTF. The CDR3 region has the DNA TGCAGTGCTAGATTGACAGGGGTGGGCTCTTATGGCTACACCTTC.

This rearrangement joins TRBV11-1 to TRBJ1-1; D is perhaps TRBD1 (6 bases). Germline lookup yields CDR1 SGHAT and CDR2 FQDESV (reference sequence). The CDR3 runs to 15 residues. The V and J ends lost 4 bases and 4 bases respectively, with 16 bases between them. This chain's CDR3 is CASSSPGTMGTEAFF. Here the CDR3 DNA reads TGTGCCAGCAGCTCCCCGGGGACAATGGGCACTGAAGCTTTCTTT.

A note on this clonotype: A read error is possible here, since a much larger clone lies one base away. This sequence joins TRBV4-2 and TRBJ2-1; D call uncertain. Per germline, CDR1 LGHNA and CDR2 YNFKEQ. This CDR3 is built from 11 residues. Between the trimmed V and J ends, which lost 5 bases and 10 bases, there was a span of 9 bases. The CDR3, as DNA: TGTGCCAGCAGCAATGCCTACGAGCAGTTCTTC. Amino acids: CASSNAYEQFF.

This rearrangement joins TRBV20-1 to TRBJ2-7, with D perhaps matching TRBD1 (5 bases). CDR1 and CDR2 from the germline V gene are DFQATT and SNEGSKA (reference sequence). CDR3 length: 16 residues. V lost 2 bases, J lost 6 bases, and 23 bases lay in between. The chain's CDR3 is CSARLRQGALLGEQYF. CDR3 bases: TGCAGTGCTAGATTGAGACAAGGGGCTTTGCTGGGCGAGCAGTACTTC.

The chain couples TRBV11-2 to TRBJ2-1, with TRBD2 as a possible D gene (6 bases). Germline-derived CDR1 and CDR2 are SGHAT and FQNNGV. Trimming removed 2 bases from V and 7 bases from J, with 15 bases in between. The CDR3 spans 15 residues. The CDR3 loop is CASSLRVSGTNEQFF. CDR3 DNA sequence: TGTGCCAGCAGCTTACGGGTTAGCGGTACGAATGAGCAGTTCTTC. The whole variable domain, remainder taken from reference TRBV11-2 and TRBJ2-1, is EAGVAQSPRYKIIEKRQSVAFWCNPISGHATLYWYQQILGQGPKLLIQFQNNGVVDDSQLPKDRFSAERLKGVDSTLKIQPAKLEDSAVYLCASSLRVSGTNEQFFGPGTRLTVL.

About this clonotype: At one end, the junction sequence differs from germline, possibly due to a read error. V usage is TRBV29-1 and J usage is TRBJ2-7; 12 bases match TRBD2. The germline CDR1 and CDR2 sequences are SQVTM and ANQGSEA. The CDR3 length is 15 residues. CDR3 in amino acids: CSVELETSGRDEQCF. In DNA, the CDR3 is TGCAGCGTTGAATTAGAGACTAGCGGGAGAGACGAGCAGTGCTTC.

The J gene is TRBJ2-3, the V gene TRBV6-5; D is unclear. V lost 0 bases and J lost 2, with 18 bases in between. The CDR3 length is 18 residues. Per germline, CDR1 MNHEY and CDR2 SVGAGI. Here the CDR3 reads CASSYSIVFPSSTDTQYF. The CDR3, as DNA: TGTGCCAGCAGTTACTCGATTGTTTTTCCATCCTCCACAGATACGCAGTATTTT.

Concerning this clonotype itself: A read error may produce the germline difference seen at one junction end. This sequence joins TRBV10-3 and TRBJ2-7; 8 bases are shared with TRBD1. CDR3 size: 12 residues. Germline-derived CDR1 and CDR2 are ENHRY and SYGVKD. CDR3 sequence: CAIGESGQDRYF. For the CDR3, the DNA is TGTGCCATCGGTGAGTCGGGACAGGATCGGTACTTC.